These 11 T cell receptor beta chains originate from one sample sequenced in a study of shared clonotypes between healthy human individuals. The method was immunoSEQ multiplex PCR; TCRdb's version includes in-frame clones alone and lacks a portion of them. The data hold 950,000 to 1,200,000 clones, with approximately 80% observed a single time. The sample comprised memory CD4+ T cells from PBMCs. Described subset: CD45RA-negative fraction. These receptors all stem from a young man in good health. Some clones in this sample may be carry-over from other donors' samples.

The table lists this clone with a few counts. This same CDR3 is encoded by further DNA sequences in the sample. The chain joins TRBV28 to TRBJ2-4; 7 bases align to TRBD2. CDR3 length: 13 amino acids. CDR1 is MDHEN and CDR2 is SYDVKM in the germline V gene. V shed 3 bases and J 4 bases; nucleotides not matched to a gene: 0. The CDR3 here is CASSLGGKNIQYF. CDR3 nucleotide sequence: TGTGCCAGCAGTTTGGGGGGGAAAAACATTCAGTACTTC.

CDR3 nucleotide sequence: TGCGCCAGCAGCCAAGATTTTAGCGGGACAGTCGGAGAGACCCAGTACTTC. It codes for CASSQDFSGTVGETQYF. The genes are TRBV4-1 and TRBJ2-5, with D possibly TRBD2 on 8 matching bases. The CDR3 has 17 amino acids. V was pared by 0 bases and J by 4 bases, with 18 bases between. CDR1 is MGHRA and CDR2 is YSYEKL in the germline V gene.

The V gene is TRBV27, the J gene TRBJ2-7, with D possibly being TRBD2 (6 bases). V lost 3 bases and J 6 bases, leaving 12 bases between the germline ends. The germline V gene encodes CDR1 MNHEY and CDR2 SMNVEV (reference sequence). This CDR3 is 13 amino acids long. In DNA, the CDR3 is TGTGCCAGCAGTTTTGGAGGGCTTGGCGAGCAGTACTTC. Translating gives CASSFGGLGEQYF.

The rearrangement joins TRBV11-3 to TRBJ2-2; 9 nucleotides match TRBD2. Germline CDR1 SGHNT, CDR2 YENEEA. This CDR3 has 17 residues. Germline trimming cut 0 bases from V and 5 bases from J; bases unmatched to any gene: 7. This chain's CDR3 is CASSLEYVSGSTGELFF. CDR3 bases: TGTGCCAGCAGCTTAGAGTATGTTAGCGGGAGTACCGGGGAGCTGTTTTTT.

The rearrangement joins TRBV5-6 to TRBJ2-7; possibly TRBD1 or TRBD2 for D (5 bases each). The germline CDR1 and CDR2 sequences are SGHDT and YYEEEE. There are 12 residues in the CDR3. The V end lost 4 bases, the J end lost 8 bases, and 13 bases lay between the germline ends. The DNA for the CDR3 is TGTGCCAGCAGCCTCAGGGTCGGGAAGCAGTACTTC. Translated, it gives CASSLRVGKQYF.

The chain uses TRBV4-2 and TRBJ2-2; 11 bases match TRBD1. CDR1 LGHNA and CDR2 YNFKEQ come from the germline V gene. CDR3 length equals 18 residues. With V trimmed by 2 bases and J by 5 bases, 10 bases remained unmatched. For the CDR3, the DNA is TGTGCCAGCAGCCAACCCCTTGGACAGGGGGCTGGTACCGGGGAGCTGTTTTTT. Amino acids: CASSQPLGQGAGTGELFF.

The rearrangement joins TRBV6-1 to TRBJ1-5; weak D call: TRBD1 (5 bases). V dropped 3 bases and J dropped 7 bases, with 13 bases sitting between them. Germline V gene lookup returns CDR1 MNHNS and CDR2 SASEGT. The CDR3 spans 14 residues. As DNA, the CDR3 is TGTGCCAGCAGTGATAGGCAGGGTGAGCAGCCCCAGCATTTT. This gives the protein CASSDRQGEQPQHF.

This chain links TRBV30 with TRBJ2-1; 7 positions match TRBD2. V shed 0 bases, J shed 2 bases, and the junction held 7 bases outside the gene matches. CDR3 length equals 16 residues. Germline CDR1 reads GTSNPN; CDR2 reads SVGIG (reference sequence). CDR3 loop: CAWSVVSGRAYNEQFF. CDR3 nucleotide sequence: TGTGCCTGGAGTGTAGTCTCGGGGAGGGCCTACAATGAGCAGTTCTTC.

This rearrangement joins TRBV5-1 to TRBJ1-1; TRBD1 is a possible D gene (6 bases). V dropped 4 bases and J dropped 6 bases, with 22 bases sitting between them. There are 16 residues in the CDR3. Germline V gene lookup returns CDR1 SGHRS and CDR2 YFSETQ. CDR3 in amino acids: CASSPWWGQGPAEAFF. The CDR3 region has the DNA TGCGCCAGCAGCCCGTGGTGGGGTCAGGGGCCGGCTGAAGCTTTCTTT.

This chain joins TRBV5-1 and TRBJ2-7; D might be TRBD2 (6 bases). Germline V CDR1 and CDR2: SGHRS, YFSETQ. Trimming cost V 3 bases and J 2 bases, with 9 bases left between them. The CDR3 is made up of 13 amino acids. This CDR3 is CASSSTRPYEQYF. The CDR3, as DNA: TGCGCCAGCAGCTCGACTAGACCCTACGAGCAGTACTTC.

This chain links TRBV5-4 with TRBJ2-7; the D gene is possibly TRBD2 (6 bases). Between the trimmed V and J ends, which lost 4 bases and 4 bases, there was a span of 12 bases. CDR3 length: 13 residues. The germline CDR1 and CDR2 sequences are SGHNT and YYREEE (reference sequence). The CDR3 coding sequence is TGTGCCAGCAGCCGGGGGTGGGCGTACGAGCAGTACTTC. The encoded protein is CASSRGWAYEQYF.